This TCR beta chain was sequenced in a study of cytomegalovirus exposure and HLA in healthy donors. The study's findings and limits: Later on, analysis showed that most CMV-associated TCR beta chains appeared to be HLA-restricted. A missense DCLRE1C variant was associated with V- and J-gene trimming of TCR beta chains in a later analysis, and an independent cohort replicated the association. The authors considered a cluster of highly shared sequence variants likely to be a sequencing artifact. The dataset shows that most TCR sequences were rare, while some public TCRs occurred in many donors.

Primers: 60 Vbeta forward and 13 Jbeta reverse. Only in-frame clones appear in the TCRdb table, and some are missing; sequencing was by immunoSEQ multiplex PCR. The repertoire includes 200,000 to 250,000 clones, roughly 85% of them detected once, and 1.5% to 2% sits in the top ten. Turning to this clone: Antigen unknown.

The length of the CDR3 is 15 residues. The germline CDR1 and CDR2 sequences are SGDLS and YYNGEE. Trimming took off 0 bases at V and 0 bases at J, with 7 bases between the two ends. The V gene is TRBV9, the J gene TRBJ1-3; D is uncertain. The clonotype originates from a man younger than 35 in good health and CMV-seronegative. Specimen: PBMCs. The CDR3 DNA follows: TGTGCCAGCAGCGTAGAAGGAGACTCTGGAAACACCATATATTTT. As protein: CASSVEGDSGNTIYF.